This T cell receptor (beta chain) was captured in a study of vaccination and CD4 T cells after COVID-19. On the study more broadly: Overlapping spike pools from SARS-CoV-2 and HCoV-NL63, HCoV-OC43 and HCoV-229E served as culture stimuli.

Scientists ran DNA taken from cultured CD4+ T cells through the Oncomine TCR Beta short-read assay for sequencing. From cultured CD4+ T cells, genomic DNA was extracted. TCRdb used MiXCR to reprocess the PCR reads, holding one entry per CDR3 protein. In the table there are roughly 16,000 distinct CDR3 sequences, about 50% of which are singletons. As concerns this clonotype: Its cognate antigen is unknown.

Treatment reported: roughly 10-day PBMC culture with coronavirus spike peptide pools or control peptides (ViraFEST assay). Before TCRs were sequenced, ViraFEST expanded antigen-specific T cells with peptide pools. Fresh medium (containing IL-2) replaced half the medium on days 3 and 7. Deletions cut 10 bases from V and 1 base from J, with 20 bases between. This CDR3 has 15 residues. Germline loops: CDR1 SGHNT, CDR2 YYREEE (reference sequence). This receptor was obtained from a human donor who had recovered from COVID-19. The V call is TRBV5-4, the J call TRBJ2-5; D unresolved. Sequencing used CD4+ T cells from blood, cultured in vitro. Here the CDR3 DNA reads TGTGCCGCAAGTAGGGCCCCCGGCCCCCAAGAGACCCAGTACTTC. Amino acid sequence: CAASRAPGPQETQYF.